Each of the 11 T cell receptor beta chains below was sequenced from the same sample in a study of T cell responses to AZD1222 COVID-19 vaccine (dated by TCRdb to 2020 to 2023). Library generation was performed with the immunoSEQ multiplex PCR assay. The table was pulled from immuneACCESS by TCRdb, which kept in-frame rearrangements only. Such tables lose some clones; where checked, under half of the loss comes from unresolved V genes, and the rest has no known cause. This sample is represented by approximately 220,000 clones; around 93% of them were singletons. In total, the top ten clones hold approximately 1% of the sample. Explained via the paper, the time point label denotes: baseline before first vaccination. The treatment or condition label here, explained by the study, means: meningococcal conjugate vaccine given as trial control. The material sequenced was peripheral blood, taken on day 0 of MenACWY control vaccination. These receptor sequences come from an adult in good health.

The CDR3 sequence: CASSQDDTRRSGNTIYF. The DNA of the CDR3 is TGTGCCAGCAGCCAAGACGATACTCGGCGGTCTGGAAACACCATATATTTT. The chain recombines TRBV4-2 with TRBJ1-3; D not resolved. The CDR3 has 17 residues. V was cut by 0 bases and J by 1 base, with 13 bases left in between. Germline-derived CDR1 and CDR2 are LGHNA and YNFKEQ.

The chain couples TRBV18 to TRBJ1-1; a possible D gene is TRBD1 (5 bases). In germline, CDR1 is KGHSH, CDR2 LQKENI. The CDR3 extends over 16 amino acids. With 6 bases removed from V and 5 bases from J, the gap between germline ends came to 22 bases. CDR3 DNA sequence: TGTGCCAGCTCGCTCCTGGGGATTTCGGAGGGGACTGAAGCTTTCTTT. It encodes CASSLLGISEGTEAFF.

The count of this clone is one. J is TRBJ1-3 and V is TRBV5-6; D uncertain. The CDR3 sequence is 13 residues long. V was cut by 3 bases and J by 2 bases, with 6 bases left in between. Germline assignment: CDR1 SGHDT and CDR2 YYEEEE. The CDR3 loop reads CASSSWPGNTIYF. The CDR3 DNA is TGTGCCAGCAGCTCCTGGCCTGGAAACACCATATATTTT.

The table lists this clone with a count of one. This chain's CDR3 is CASSLRAGVGTEAFF. CDR3 bases: TGTGCCAGCAGCTTAAGGGCAGGGGTAGGAACTGAAGCTTTCTTT. This sequence joins TRBV7-3 and TRBJ1-1; D perhaps matches TRBD1 (6 bases). This CDR3 has 15 amino acids. Trimming stripped 1 base from V and 5 bases from J, with 14 bases between. Germline V lookup: CDR1 SGHTA, CDR2 FQGTGA.

The J gene is TRBJ2-5, the V gene TRBV7-2; D remains unclear. Per the germline V gene, CDR1 is SGHTA and CDR2 is FQGNSA. This CDR3 contains 13 residues. The V gene lost 5 bases and the J gene lost 4 bases, with 11 bases spanning the gap. The CDR3 DNA follows: TGTGCCAGCAGCCCGAGCCGAGGAGAGACCCAGTACTTC. This encodes CASSPSRGETQYF.

CDR3 bases: TGCGCCAGCAGCTTGTCCTGGGGTGATGGCTACACCTTC. Protein: CASSLSWGDGYTF. This sequence joins TRBV5-1 and TRBJ1-2, with unresolved D. CDR1 and CDR2 from the germline V gene are SGHRS and YFSETQ. The CDR3 loop spans 13 amino acids. Trimming pared 1 base from V and 6 bases from J, leaving 10 bases between. The variable domain in full, with the rest retrieved from reference TRBV5-1 and TRBJ1-2, is KAGVTQTPRYLIKTRGQQVTLSCSPISGHRSVSWYQQTPGQGLQFLFEYFSETQRNKGNFPGRFSGRQFSNSRSEMNVSTLELGDSALYLCASSLSWGDGYTFGSGTRLTVV.

This clone has a single count. V is TRBV21-1 and J is TRBJ1-5; the D call in the table, TRBD1, was not verified against the DNA. TRBV21-1 is a documented pseudogene. This CDR3 spans 16 amino acids. The CDR3 loop reads CASSPLPGQGPQPQHF. Written as DNA, the CDR3 is TGTGCCAGCAGCCCACTACCCGGACAGGGTCCTCAGCCCCAGCATTTT.

The rearrangement uses TRBV29-1 and TRBJ2-5; D is ambiguous. The V end was cut by 7 bases, the J end by 1 base, with 10 bases between. The germline CDR1 and CDR2 sequences are SQVTM and ANQGSEA. CDR3 size: 12 residues. CDR3 protein: CSAEHLQETQYF. For the CDR3, the DNA is TGCAGCGCGGAGCACCTCCAAGAGACCCAGTACTTC.

This chain uses TRBV3-1 (or the pseudogene TRBV3-2) with TRBJ1-6; 7 nucleotides align to TRBD1. Germline V gives CDR1 LGHDT, CDR2 YNNKEL (reference sequence). The CDR3 covers 17 residues. V lost 0 bases to trimming and J lost 6 bases; unmatched junction nucleotides: 8. The CDR3 DNA sequence: TGTGCCAGCAGCCAAGAATTCGAGACAGGGCCTAATTCACCCCTCCACTTT. Translating it yields CASSQEFETGPNSPLHF.

The chain is built from TRBV4-1 and TRBJ1-2; a weak D match, TRBD1 (6 bases). Germline V gene sequence: CDR1 MGHRA, CDR2 YSYEKL. Trimming stripped 3 bases from V and 0 bases from J, with 11 bases between. The CDR3 runs to 15 residues. Written as DNA, the CDR3 is TGCGCCAGCAGCCACTTACAGGGACCTAACTATGGCTACACCTTC. Encoded protein: CASSHLQGPNYGYTF.

This clone was counted only a few times. V usage is TRBV7-9 and J usage is TRBJ1-5, with D maybe TRBD1 (6 bases). Germline V lookup: CDR1 SEHNR, CDR2 FQNEAQ (reference sequence). V shed 6 bases and J shed 2 bases, with 17 bases lying between them. The CDR3 consists of 16 residues. The CDR3 bases are TGTGCCAGCAGTCCTAACAGGGTCGAGGGCAATCAGCCCCAGCATTTT. This encodes CASSPNRVEGNQPQHF.